This T cell receptor (beta chain) was sequenced for a study of T cell repertoires in cytomegalovirus infection. Study observations and caveats: Clonotypes of TCR beta that were HLA-C-restricted and CMV-specific dominated the ex vivo response.

TCRdb re-called the reads with MiXCR, one entry per CDR3 protein. Of 200,000 to 250,000 distinct CDR3 sequences listed, around two fifths are singletons. Points on this clonotype: The antigen is not known.

Germline-derived CDR1 and CDR2 are WSHSY and SAAADI. V was pared by 6 bases and J by 4 bases, with 13 bases of the junction left unmatched. This CDR3 region has 18 residues. The receptor was isolated from a human donor in good health (CMV status not recorded). Some clones in this sample may be carry-over from other donors' samples. This sample comprised CD8+ T cells from cultured PBMCs, obtained from culture after CMV antigen stimulation. J is TRBJ2-6 and V is TRBV10-2; 9 bases agree with TRBD2. CDR3: CASRAPSGARPGANVLTF. CDR3 sequence (DNA): TGCGCCAGCAGGGCCCCTAGCGGGGCACGCCCGGGGGCCAACGTCCTGACTTTC.